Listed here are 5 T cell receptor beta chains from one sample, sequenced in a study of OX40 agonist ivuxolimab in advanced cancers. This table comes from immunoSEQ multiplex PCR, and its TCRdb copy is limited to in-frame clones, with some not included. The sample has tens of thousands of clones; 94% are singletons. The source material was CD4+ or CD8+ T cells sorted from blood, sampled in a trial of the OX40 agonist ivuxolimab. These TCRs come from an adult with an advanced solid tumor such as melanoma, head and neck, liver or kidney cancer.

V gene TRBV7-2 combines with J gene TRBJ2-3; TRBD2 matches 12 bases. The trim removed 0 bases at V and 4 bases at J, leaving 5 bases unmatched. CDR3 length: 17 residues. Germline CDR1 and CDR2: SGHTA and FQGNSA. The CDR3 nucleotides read TGTGCCAGCAGCTTAGCCCTAGCGGGGGGGCGTGCAGATACGCAGTATTTT. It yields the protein CASSLALAGGRADTQYF.

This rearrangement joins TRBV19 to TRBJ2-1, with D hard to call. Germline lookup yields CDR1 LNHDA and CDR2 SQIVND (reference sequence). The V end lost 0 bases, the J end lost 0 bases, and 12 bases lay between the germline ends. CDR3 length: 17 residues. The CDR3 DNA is TGTGCCAGTAGTATAGATCGACGCCAGAGCTCCTACAATGAGCAGTTCTTC. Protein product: CASSIDRRQSSYNEQFF.

In DNA, the CDR3 is TGCGCCAGCAGCCACTCGACAGGTTCCTACGAGCAGTACTTC. Residues: CASSHSTGSYEQYF. V usage is TRBV4-3 and J usage is TRBJ2-7; the D gene is possibly TRBD1 (6 bases). Germline V lookup: CDR1 LGHNA, CDR2 YSLEER. This CDR3 is built from 14 residues. The V gene lost 3 bases and the J gene lost 1 base, with 10 bases spanning the gap.

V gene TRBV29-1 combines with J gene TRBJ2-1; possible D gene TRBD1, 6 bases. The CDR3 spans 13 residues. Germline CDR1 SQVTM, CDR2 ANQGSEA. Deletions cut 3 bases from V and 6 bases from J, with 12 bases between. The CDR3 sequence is CSVELGQPNEQFF. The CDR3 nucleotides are TGCAGCGTTGAGTTAGGACAGCCCAATGAGCAGTTCTTC.

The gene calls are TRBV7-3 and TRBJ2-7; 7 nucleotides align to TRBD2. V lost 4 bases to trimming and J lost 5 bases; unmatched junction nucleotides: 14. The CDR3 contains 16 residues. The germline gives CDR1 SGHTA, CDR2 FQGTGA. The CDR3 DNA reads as TGTGCCAGCAGCTCCCGGGGGGAAGGCGCTCGGGACGAGCAGTACTTC. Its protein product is CASSSRGEGARDEQYF.